This TCR beta chain was recovered during a study of cytomegalovirus exposure and HLA in healthy donors. General study findings and limits: By a later analysis, the bulk of CMV-associated TCR beta chains appeared HLA-restricted. DRB1 had the most TCR associations and HLA-C the fewest, a later analysis found, with rates varying by HLA locus. Roughly even sequencing depth across donors was the assumption behind the presence/absence analyses. In a later analysis, an Asian-associated ancestry cluster reportedly showed fewer N-insertions than the approximately 610-donor mean.

13 Jbeta primers and 60 Vbeta primers were used for the PCR. The protocol was immunoSEQ multiplex PCR, while the TCRdb copy is restricted to in-frame clones and leaves out a portion. Of 100,000 to 150,000 clones listed, about 85% are singletons. This CDR3 region has 14 residues. Germline assignment: CDR1 SEHNR and CDR2 FQNEAQ (reference sequence). V shed 6 bases and J shed 1 base, with 11 bases lying between them. On this clone: No antigen is known for it.

This sequence joins TRBV7-9 and TRBJ2-3; D perhaps matches TRBD2 (6 bases). This receptor was obtained from a boy younger than 18 in good health and CMV-seronegative. The sample comprised PBMCs. Written as DNA, the CDR3 is TGTGCCAGCAGTCCTCGACTAGGCACAGATACGCAGTATTTT. It codes for CASSPRLGTDTQYF.